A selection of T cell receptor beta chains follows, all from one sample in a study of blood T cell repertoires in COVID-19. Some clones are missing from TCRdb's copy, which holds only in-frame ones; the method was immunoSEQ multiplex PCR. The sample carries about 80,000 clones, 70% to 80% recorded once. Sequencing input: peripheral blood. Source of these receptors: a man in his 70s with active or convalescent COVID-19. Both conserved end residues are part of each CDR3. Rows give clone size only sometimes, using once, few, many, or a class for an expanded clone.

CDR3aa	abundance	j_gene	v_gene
CASSQRNGQGGDGYTF	few	TRBJ1-2	TRBV4-1
CASSPSGTGGEVFQYF	-	TRBJ2-4	TRBV18
CASSVSPDSQAFF	-	TRBJ1-1	TRBV9
CASSVGQVESPLHF	-	TRBJ1-6	TRBV9
CAWTGLNSPLHF	-	TRBJ1-6	TRBV30
CASSGTGPSSYEQYF	-	TRBJ2-7	TRBV27
CASSLEAGGGTDTQYF	-	TRBJ2-3	TRBV7-6
CASSLGTVNSPLHF	-	TRBJ1-6	TRBV11-2
CASSVDMTWNSPLHF	-	TRBJ1-6	TRBV9
CAILGQSNTEAFF	-	TRBJ1-1	TRBV28
CASSSRVQGEQYF	few	TRBJ2-7	TRBV5-5
CASSYSMSQPNEQFF	-	TRBJ2-1	TRBV6-5
CASSLEDLTNEQFF	-	TRBJ2-1	TRBV28
CASSVAQGVDEKLFF	-	TRBJ1-4	TRBV9
CASSPLQGEAFF	-	TRBJ1-1	TRBV3-1/TRBV3-2
CASSQELDRMQYF	-	TRBJ2-7	TRBV4-1
CASSSARGNTDTQYF	-	TRBJ2-3	TRBV5-4
CASSQYLAGGMYF	few	TRBJ2-7	TRBV6-2/TRBV6-3
CASSSEGGTEAFF	once	TRBJ1-1	TRBV7-9
CATSQGQGIRGDTQYF	-	TRBJ2-3	TRBV15
CSAKQGSETQYF	-	TRBJ2-5	TRBV29-1
CASSVGRGEGGYTF	-	TRBJ1-2	TRBV9
CASSQVMQGSLAFF	-	TRBJ1-1	TRBV14
CASSLQGAQTEAFF	once	TRBJ1-1	TRBV7-9
CASSLNPDSSNEKLFF	-	TRBJ1-4	TRBV5-1
CASSKDRGGETQYF	few	TRBJ2-5	TRBV11-2
CASSQSGSPLHF	-	TRBJ1-6	TRBV3-1/TRBV3-2
CAWRLPSGYANSPLHF	once	TRBJ1-6	TRBV30
CAPSWRAEKLFF	-	TRBJ1-4	TRBV12-5
CASSLGTANQPQHF	once	TRBJ1-5	TRBV7-9
CSVHGVRYGYTF	-	TRBJ1-2	TRBV29-1
CASSQGPAGTGPYEQYF	few	TRBJ2-7	TRBV3-1/TRBV3-2
CASSRSRVYEQYF	few	TRBJ2-7	TRBV6-2/TRBV6-3
CASRHGQGEKTQYF	-	TRBJ2-5	TRBV28
CASGLLGRNQETQYF	once	TRBJ2-5	TRBV28
CASSRTGTGADTQYF	-	TRBJ2-3	TRBV13
CASSSRQGALSDSPLHF	-	TRBJ1-6	TRBV7-9
CASSSPGTSGGASTDTQYF	-	TRBJ2-3	TRBV5-4
CASSEGGGHGRHTQYF	-	TRBJ2-3	TRBV10-2
CASSSGSGGDTGELFF	-	TRBJ2-2	TRBV5-1
CASSATGRNQPQHF	few	TRBJ1-5	TRBV10-2
CASSNTDYPQFF	few	TRBJ2-1	TRBV19
CAAQGYYEQYF	-	TRBJ2-7	TRBV30
CASSDRGHQEQYF	few	TRBJ2-7	TRBV12-3/TRBV12-4
CASSKTGGTSYEQYF	-	TRBJ2-7	TRBV19
CASSLGDNSGNTIYF	-	TRBJ1-3	TRBV11-2
CASSSPSAGRVGDTQYF	-	TRBJ2-3	TRBV28
CASSQNNQPQHF	-	TRBJ1-5	TRBV11-2
CATGTSGGVGTGELFF	-	TRBJ2-2	TRBV30
CASTETTGYAGELFF	-	TRBJ2-2	TRBV5-4
CASKGPEQFF	-	TRBJ2-1	TRBV2
CALRGANSSGNTIYF	-	TRBJ1-3	TRBV25-1
CASLDSNTGELFF	-	TRBJ2-2	TRBV6-4
CASWGGNYGYTF	-	TRBJ1-2	TRBV6-5
CASSKQGRNNQPQHF	-	TRBJ1-5	TRBV19
CASSLRTTSNTGELFF	many	TRBJ2-2	TRBV18
CASSRANTGELFF	-	TRBJ2-2	TRBV28
CASSYRRDSSYNEQFF	-	TRBJ2-1	TRBV6-5
CASSEGGVNYGYTF	-	TRBJ1-2	TRBV6-1
CASSVRGGSNEQFF	few	TRBJ2-1	TRBV9